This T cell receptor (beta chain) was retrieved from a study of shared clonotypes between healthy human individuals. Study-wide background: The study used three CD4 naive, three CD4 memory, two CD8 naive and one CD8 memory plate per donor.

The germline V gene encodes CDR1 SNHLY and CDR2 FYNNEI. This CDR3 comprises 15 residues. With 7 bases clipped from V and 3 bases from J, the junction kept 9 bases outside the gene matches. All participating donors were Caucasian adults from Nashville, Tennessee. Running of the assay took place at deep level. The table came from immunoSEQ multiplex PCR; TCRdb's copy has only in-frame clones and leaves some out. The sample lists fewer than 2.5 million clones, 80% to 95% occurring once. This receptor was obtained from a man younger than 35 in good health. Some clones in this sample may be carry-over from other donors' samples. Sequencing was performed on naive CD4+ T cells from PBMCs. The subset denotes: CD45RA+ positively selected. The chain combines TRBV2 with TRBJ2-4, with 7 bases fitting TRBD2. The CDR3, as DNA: TGTGCCAGCACCGAACGGGACTATTACAAAAACATTCAGTACTTC. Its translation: CASTERDYYKNIQYF.